These T cell receptor beta chains were read from a single sample in a study of T cell responses to AZD1222 COVID-19 vaccine. Clones were read by immunoSEQ multiplex PCR, and TCRdb kept only the in-frame ones, dropping some. The sample lists 25,000 to 30,000 clones, about 93% occurring once. Material: peripheral blood, obtained on day 0 of AZD1222 vaccination. These TCRs come from an adult in good health. The CDR3 runs from the conserved cysteine through the conserved F or W. D genes are given only for firm matches. The size of a clone is reported for some rows only, either as once, few or many, or as a class for expanded clones.

>TRBJ2-7|TRBV6-5|-|-
CASGGPSGYEQYF
TGTGCCAGCGGGGGACCTTCGGGGTACGAGCAGTACTTC
>TRBJ1-1|TRBV11-2|-|-
CASSTRQVRTEAFF
TGTGCCAGCAGCACCCGACAGGTCCGAACTGAAGCTTTCTTT
>TRBJ2-3|TRBV7-8|-|-
CASSYWGQTDTQYF
TGTGCCAGCAGCTATTGGGGTCAGACAGATACGCAGTATTTT
>TRBJ2-1|TRBV6-5|TRBD2|-
CASSPGLSDSGQFF
TGTGCCAGCAGTCCGGGACTATCGGATAGCGGGCAGTTCTTC
>TRBJ2-2|TRBV5-1|-|few
CASSLWGSEELFF
TGCGCCAGCAGCTTGTGGGGGTCGGAGGAGCTGTTTTTT
>TRBJ2-2|TRBV29-1|TRBD1|-
CSVDRGYTGELFF
TGCAGCGTGGACAGGGGTTACACCGGGGAGCTGTTTTTT
>TRBJ2-3|TRBV11-2|-|-
CASSLEPGSRTDTQYF
TGTGCCAGCAGCTTAGAGCCAGGGTCGCGGACAGATACGCAGTATTTT
>TRBJ1-1|TRBV10-1|-|-
CASSEGGQRLGAFF
TGCGCCAGCAGTGAGGGGGGACAACGGCTAGGAGCTTTCTTT
>TRBJ1-5|TRBV18|-|once
CASSPGIDNQPQHF
TGTGCCAGCTCACCCGGTATTGACAATCAGCCCCAGCATTTT
>TRBJ2-1|TRBV5-1|-|-
CASSLAKGGSSYNEQFF
TGCGCCAGCAGCTTGGCAAAGGGTGGAAGCTCCTACAATGAGCAGTTCTTC
>TRBJ2-7|TRBV6-5|-|-
CASRPGLSSYEQYF
TGTGCCAGCAGACCGGGACTTAGCTCCTACGAGCAGTACTTC
>TRBJ1-2|TRBV30|-|-
CAWSVTWGYTF
TGTGCCTGGAGTGTAACTTGGGGCTACACCTTC
>TRBJ1-2|TRBV19|-|-
CASSIGSAGHYGYTF
TGTGCCAGTAGTATAGGGAGCGCAGGACACTATGGCTACACCTTC
>TRBJ1-2|TRBV5-1|-|-
CASSLDADINYGYTF
TGCGCCAGCAGCTTGGATGCAGATATCAACTATGGCTACACCTTC
>TRBJ1-6|TRBV6-1|-|-
CASSEAGGSAGFGWDSPLHF
TGTGCCAGCAGTGAAGCTGGCGGGTCAGCCGGGTTTGGCTGGGATTCACCCCTCCACTTT
>TRBJ2-5|TRBV5-4|-|-
CASSVDSRGVQYF
TGTGCCAGCAGCGTGGACTCCAGGGGGGTCCAGTACTTC
>TRBJ2-2|TRBV6-2/TRBV6-3|-|-
CASSWGDTGELFF
TGTGCCAGCAGTTGGGGGGACACCGGGGAGCTGTTTTTT